The T cell receptor (beta chain) described here comes from a study of OX40 agonist ivuxolimab in advanced cancers. Background on the study: In this cohort, patients received ivuxolimab, an agonistic anti-OX40 (CD134) antibody. 30% to 40% of patients had received prior checkpoint inhibitor therapy. Study-level findings and limits: Still undetermined is the antigen specificity of the expanded peripheral T cells.

On this clone: Antigen specificity is unknown.

TCRdb's copy holds only in-frame clones and misses some; the assay was immunoSEQ multiplex PCR. Of about 110,000 clones in the sample, about 91% were seen once. The CDR3 is 18 residues long. V was trimmed by 3 bases and J by 9 bases, leaving 28 bases between them. CDR1 and CDR2 (germline): LGHNT, FRNRAP. The sequencing here drew on CD4+ or CD8+ T cells sorted from blood, taken in a trial of the OX40 agonist ivuxolimab. This chain joins TRBV12-5 and TRBJ2-3, with D perhaps TRBD2 (5 bases). This TCR came from an adult with an advanced solid tumor such as melanoma, head and neck, liver or kidney cancer. CDR3 bases: TGTGCTAGTGGTTTAGGTCCCTCCGGTAGACTACCTGAAGGGACGCAGTATTTT. As protein: CASGLGPSGRLPEGTQYF.